The TCR beta chain described here comes from a study of T cell responses to AZD1222 COVID-19 vaccine (dated by TCRdb to the early 2020s). About the study as a whole: TCR sequencing was performed for about 250 trial participants, of whom about 210 were given two doses of AZD1222 and approximately 25 were given two doses of MenACWY control vaccine. Trial participants were enrolled by age into subgroups of 18-55, 56-69 and 70-plus years, and 148, 28 and 57 TCR-sequenced participants, respectively, were included in these subgroups. On the study overall, not on this receptor specifically: Participants were mostly white British and included more females than males, and it was suggested by the authors that clonal diversity may have been underestimated. The 56-69-year group was small, and its depth increase did not reach significance, likely because of low power. Because no day 14 peak-response samples were available, the repertoires could be characterized only after the peak T cell response. After two AZD1222 doses, both the breadth and the depth of spike-specific TCRs were significantly higher than at day 0 and than in MenACWY recipients. CD4 TCRs associated with the vaccine covered the entire spike protein, and the dominant responses were in regions 160-218 and 743-854. Conclusions about previously exposed vaccinees are limited because only six or seven AZD1222 recipients were SARS-CoV-2 seropositive at baseline. Reportedly, almost half of the unique spike-specific TCRs recognized epitopes lying outside the regions that are mutated in the B.1.351 and B.1.1.7 variants.

The CDR3 regions of human TCRbeta chains were analyzed by immunosequencing. As for the original processing: TCRs in the repertoires were matched against a reference library of SARS-CoV-2-specific TCRs that had been generated with the MIRA antigen-specificity platform. Breadth meant the fraction of unique TCRs that were SARS-CoV-2-associated, whereas depth meant the fraction of total T cells that were SARS-CoV-2-associated. Using the MIRA data, each spike-specific TCR was mapped to the spike region that the TCR reacts to and placed in a CD4 or CD8 class. Log10-transformed breadth and depth values were compared by one-way ANOVA with Sidak's multiple comparisons tests. TCRdb obtained this table from immuneACCESS and retained in-frame rearrangements with V and J assigned. These tables miss some clones; where compared with another copy, unresolved V genes account for less than half of the shortfall, and the remainder is unexplained. D and trimming come from the DNA, and the V and J calls and clone size come from that table. The sample table shows around 140,000 clones, and 80% to 95% are seen once. The ten largest clones add up to approximately 4.3% of the sample.

The CDR3 numbers 17 residues from cysteine through phenylalanine. Left in the record is the CDR3 DNA by itself, 51 bases read in frame from the first base. From the germline V gene, CDR1 is SGHTA and CDR2 is FQGTGA. Clipping removes 1 base from V and 4 bases from J, with 9 as the unmatched junction base count. Turning to this clone: There is no known antigen for this receptor. Base-call qualities are not available, and no considerably larger clone is one nucleotide away.

The time point label corresponds to: about 28 days (+/-7) after the second vaccine dose. AZD1222 recipients whose second dose came at about 4 weeks and those whose second dose came at about 12 weeks were combined into one group, since spike-specific TCR depth and breadth did not differ between the two schedules. Samples from vaccinated people were obtained from the UK trials COV001 and COV002, which included a single-blind randomized controlled phase 2/3 trial of AZD1222 (ChAdOx1 nCoV-19) in healthy adults. For TCRbeta chain sequencing, PBMC samples were collected from trial participants at day 0 and at day 28 after the second dose.

This clonotype was sampled from an adult who received the AZD1222 COVID-19 vaccine. The chain is made from TRBV7-3 and TRBJ1-3; TRBD1 aligns with 8 central bases. Sequenced here: peripheral blood, sampled 28 days after the second AZD1222 dose. CDR3 region: CASSLRGQGSEGNTIYF. In nucleotide form, the sequence is TGTGCCAGCAGCTTAAGAGGACAGGGATCTGAAGGAAACACCATATATTTT.